The following is a T cell receptor (beta chain) sequence with its context. Its antigen specificity is not known. No much larger clone is present one base from it, and per-base qualities are unavailable. The data belong to a study of blood T cell repertoires in COVID-19 (dated by TCRdb to the early 2020s). About the full investigation: Samples covering the acute and convalescent phases of COVID-19 were provided by collaborators in the United States, Italy and Spain. The material from the prospective study consisted of cDNA or gDNA derived from T cells, B-cell-depleted T cells, or PBMCs. Deeply sampled blood TCRbeta repertoires from subjects exposed to, actively infected with, or recovered from COVID-19 were included in the dataset. The repertoires were released in a freely available public database intended as a resource for research on the immune response to SARS-CoV-2. Samples were obtained from the ongoing ImmuneRACE study (first 160 participants) and from 1,254 subjects provided by 6 global collaborators. Sample metadata almost always included a de-identified subject ID, COVID-19 status, age in years and sex. Where HLA class I and class II types were available, the types were taken from metadata supplied by the sample provider, not from assay-based typing. Points the paper makes about the study in general: Clinical and demographic metadata were provided uncurated, with the amount varying by source and participant.

Each collaborating institution followed its own protocols to collect whole blood in K2EDTA tubes. Collaborator samples were shipped for TCRbeta analysis as frozen whole blood, isolated PBMCs, or DNA extracted from either sample type. TCRbeta CDR3 regions were amplified from genomic DNA using the immunoSEQ Assay, a bias-controlled multiplex PCR. On the authors' methods: Within the assay, amplification of reference gene primers was used to estimate how many nucleated cells each sample contained. Sequence reads were collapsed and filtered to measure the absolute abundance of every unique TCRbeta CDR3 rearrangement. For each sample, productive Simpson clonality was calculated as the square root of Simpson's diversity index over productive rearrangements. The table was pulled from immuneACCESS by TCRdb, which kept in-frame rearrangements only. Such tables lose some clones; where checked, under half of the loss comes from unresolved V genes, and the rest has no known cause. D and trimming were read from the DNA, whereas the V and J calls and clone size are those reported in that table. For this sample there are about 360,000 clones; about four fifths appear just once. Jointly, the top ten make up under 3% of the sample.

CDR1 and CDR2, looked up from the germline V gene, are SGHNT and YENEEA. V and J are trimmed by 6 bases and 5 bases, and the gene matches miss 9 bases of the junction. The CDR3 covers 15 residues, taking in both the cysteine and the phenylalanine. Only CDR3 DNA remains: 45 bases, in frame from the first base. Sequencing was done on a sample of peripheral blood. This chain is built from TRBV11-3 and TRBJ2-2, with TRBD1 identical over 7 junction bases. The clonotype was recovered from a man aged 25 to 40 with active or convalescent COVID-19. The CDR3 protein is CASSRRQGRTGELFF. The sequenced DNA: TGTGCCAGCAGTCGTCGACAGGGCAGAACCGGGGAGCTGTTTTTT.